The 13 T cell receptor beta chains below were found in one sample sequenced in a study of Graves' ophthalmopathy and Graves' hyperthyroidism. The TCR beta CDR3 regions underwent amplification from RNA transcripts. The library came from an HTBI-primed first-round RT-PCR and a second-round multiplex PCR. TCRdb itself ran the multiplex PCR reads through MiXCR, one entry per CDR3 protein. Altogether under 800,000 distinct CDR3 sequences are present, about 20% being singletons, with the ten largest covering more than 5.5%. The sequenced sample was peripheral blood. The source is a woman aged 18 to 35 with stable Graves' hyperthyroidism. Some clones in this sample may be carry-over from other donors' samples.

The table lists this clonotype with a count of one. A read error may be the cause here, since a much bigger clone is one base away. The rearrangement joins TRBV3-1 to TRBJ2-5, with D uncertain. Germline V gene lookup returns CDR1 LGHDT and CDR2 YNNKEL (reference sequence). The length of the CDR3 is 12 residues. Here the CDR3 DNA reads TGTGCCAGCAGCCGTTTAATGGAGACCCGGTACTTC. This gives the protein CASSRLMETRYF.

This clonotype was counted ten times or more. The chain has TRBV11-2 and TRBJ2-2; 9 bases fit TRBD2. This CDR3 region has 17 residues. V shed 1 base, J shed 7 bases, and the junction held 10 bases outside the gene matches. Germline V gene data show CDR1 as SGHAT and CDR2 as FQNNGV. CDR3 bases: TGTGCCAGCAGCTTAGTCGTGCGGGGGGGCTCCGGCGGGGAGCTGTTTTTT. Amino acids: CASSLVVRGGSGGELFF.

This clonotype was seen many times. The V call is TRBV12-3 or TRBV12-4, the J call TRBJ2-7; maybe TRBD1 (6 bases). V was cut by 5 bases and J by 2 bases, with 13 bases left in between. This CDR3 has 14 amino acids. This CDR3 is CASSRYAGAYEQYF. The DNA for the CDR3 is TGTGCCAGCAGTAGGTATGCAGGGGCCTACGAGCAGTACTTC.

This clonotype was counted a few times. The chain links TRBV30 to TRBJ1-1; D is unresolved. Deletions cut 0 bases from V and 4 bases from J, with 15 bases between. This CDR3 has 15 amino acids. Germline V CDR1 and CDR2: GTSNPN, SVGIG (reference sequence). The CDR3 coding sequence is TGTGCCTGGAGTGTACTTTTGTGGGAGGTCACTGAAGCTTTCTTT. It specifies CAWSVLLWEVTEAFF. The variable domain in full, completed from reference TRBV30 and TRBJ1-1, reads SQTIHQWPATLVQPVGSPLSLECTVEGTSNPNLYWYRQAAGRGLQLLFYSVGIGQISSEVPQNLSASRPQDRQFILSSKKLLLSDSGFYLCAWSVLLWEVTEAFFGQGTRLTVV.

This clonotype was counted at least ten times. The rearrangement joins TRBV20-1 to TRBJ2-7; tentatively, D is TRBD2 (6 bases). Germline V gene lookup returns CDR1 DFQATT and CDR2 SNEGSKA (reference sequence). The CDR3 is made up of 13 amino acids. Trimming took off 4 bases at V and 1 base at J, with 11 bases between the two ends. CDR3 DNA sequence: TGCAGTGCTACCATGGGACTGTCCTACGAGCAGTACTTC. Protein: CSATMGLSYEQYF.

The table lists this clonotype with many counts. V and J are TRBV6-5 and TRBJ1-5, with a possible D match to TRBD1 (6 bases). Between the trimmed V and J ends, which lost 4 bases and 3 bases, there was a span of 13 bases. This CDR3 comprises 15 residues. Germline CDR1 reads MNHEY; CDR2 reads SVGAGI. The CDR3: CASSWGGEPNQPQHF. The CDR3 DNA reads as TGTGCCAGCAGTTGGGGGGGCGAACCCAATCAGCCCCAGCATTTT.

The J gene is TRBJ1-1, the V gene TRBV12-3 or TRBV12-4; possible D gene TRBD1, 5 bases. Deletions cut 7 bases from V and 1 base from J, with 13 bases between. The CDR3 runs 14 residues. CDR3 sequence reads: CASNSDRENTEAFF. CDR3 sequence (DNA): TGTGCCAGCAATTCCGACAGAGAGAACACTGAAGCTTTCTTT.

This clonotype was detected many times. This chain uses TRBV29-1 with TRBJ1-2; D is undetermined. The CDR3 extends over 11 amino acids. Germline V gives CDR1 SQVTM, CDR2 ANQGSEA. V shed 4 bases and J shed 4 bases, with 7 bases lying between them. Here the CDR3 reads CSVGALYGYTF. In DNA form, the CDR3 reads TGCAGCGTTGGGGCTCTCTATGGCTACACCTTC. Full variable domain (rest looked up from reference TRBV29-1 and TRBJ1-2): SAVISQKPSRDICQRGTSLTIQCQVDSQVTMMFWYRQQPGQSLTLIATANQGSEATYESGFVIDKFPISRPNLTFSTLTVSNMSPEDSSIYLCSVGALYGYTFGSGTRLTVV.

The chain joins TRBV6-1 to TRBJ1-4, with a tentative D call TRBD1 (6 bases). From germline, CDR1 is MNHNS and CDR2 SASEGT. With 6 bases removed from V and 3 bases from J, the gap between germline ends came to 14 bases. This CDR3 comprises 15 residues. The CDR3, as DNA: TGTGCCAGCAGCCCCCTACAGGGATCTAATGAAAAACTGTTTTTT. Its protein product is CASSPLQGSNEKLFF.

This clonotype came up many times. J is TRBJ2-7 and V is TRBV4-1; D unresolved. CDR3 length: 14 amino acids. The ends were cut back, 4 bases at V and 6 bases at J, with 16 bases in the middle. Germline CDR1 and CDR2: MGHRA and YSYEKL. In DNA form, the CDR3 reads TGCGCCAGCAGCCCCCACCCTTCCACGGCCGAGCAGTACTTC. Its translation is CASSPHPSTAEQYF.

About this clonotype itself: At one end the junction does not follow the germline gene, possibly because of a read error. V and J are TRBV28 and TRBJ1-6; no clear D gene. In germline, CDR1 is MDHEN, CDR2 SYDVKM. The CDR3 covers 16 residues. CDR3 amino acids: CVSSLRAVGYNSPLHF. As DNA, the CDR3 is TGTGTCAGCAGTTTAAGGGCCGTCGGGTATAATTCACCCCTCCACTTT. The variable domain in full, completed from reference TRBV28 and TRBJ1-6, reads DVKVTQSSRYLVKRTGEKVFLECVQDMDHENMFWYRQDPGLGLRLIYFSYDVKMKEKGDIPEGYSVSREKKERFSLILESASTNQTSMYLCVSSLRAVGYNSPLHFGNGTRLTVT.

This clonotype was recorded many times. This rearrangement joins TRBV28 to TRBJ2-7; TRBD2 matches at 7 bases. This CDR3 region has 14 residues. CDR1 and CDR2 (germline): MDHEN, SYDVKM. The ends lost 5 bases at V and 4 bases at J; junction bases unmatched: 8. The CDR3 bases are TGTGCCAGCAGTCCTCCTAGCGGAGGATACGAGCAGTACTTC. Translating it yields CASSPPSGGYEQYF.

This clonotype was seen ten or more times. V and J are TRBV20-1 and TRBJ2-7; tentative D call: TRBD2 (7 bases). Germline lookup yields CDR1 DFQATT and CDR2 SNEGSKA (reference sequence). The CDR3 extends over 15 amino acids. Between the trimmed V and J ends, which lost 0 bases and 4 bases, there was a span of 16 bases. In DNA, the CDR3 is TGCAGTGCTAGAGACGGGGGGCAGGGAGATTACGAGCAGTACTTC. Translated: CSARDGGQGDYEQYF.